What follows are 8 T cell receptor beta chains derived from one specimen sequenced in a study of siplizumab effects on memory and regulatory T cells. Method: immunoSEQ multiplex PCR; TCRdb's copy keeps in-frame clones and lacks some. Among about 100,000 clones listed, over 90% were seen once. The sequencing input was non-Treg CD4+ T cells sorted from blood. These receptors all stem from a human donor in good health.

The gene calls are TRBV19 and TRBJ1-2; 7 bases line up with TRBD1. Per the germline V gene, CDR1 is LNHDA and CDR2 is SQIVND (reference sequence). J was trimmed by 5 bases and V by 9 bases; bases with no gene match: 12. This CDR3 contains 14 residues. The CDR3 sequence: CASQSRDSLYGYTF. The DNA of the CDR3 is TGTGCCAGCCAATCAAGGGACAGTCTTTATGGCTACACCTTC.

The genes are TRBV4-1 and TRBJ2-1; either TRBD1 or TRBD2 may supply D (5 bases each). The V and J ends lost 4 bases and 0 bases respectively, with 13 bases between them. The germline V gene has CDR1 MGHRA and CDR2 YSYEKL. The CDR3 has 16 amino acids. The CDR3 nucleotides are TGCGCCAGCAGCCTCATAGGGGAGAGCTCCTACAATGAGCAGTTCTTC. Translation: CASSLIGESSYNEQFF.

This chain connects TRBV5-8 to TRBJ1-2, with D possibly matching TRBD1 (5 bases). This CDR3 has 15 residues. The V and J ends lost 0 bases and 5 bases respectively, with 14 bases between them. CDR1 is SGHTS, CDR2 YDEGEE, per germline. The CDR3 region is CASSLVAGEEYGYTF. CDR3 DNA sequence: TGTGCCAGCAGCTTGGTAGCGGGGGAAGAGTATGGCTACACCTTC.

V is TRBV6-1 and J is TRBJ2-2; D is unclear. V was trimmed by 2 bases and J by 6 bases, leaving 13 bases between them. Germline CDR1 and CDR2: MNHNS and SASEGT. The CDR3 sequence is 15 residues long. The CDR3 reads CASSEFAIVPGELFF. The CDR3 DNA is TGTGCCAGCAGTGAATTTGCTATTGTTCCCGGGGAGCTGTTTTTT.

This chain connects TRBV28 to TRBJ1-6; no clear D gene. CDR3 length: 14 residues. Trimming removed 6 bases at V and 8 bases at J, with 14 bases between. In germline, CDR1 is MDHEN, CDR2 SYDVKM. CDR3 in amino acids: CASSLGERDSPLHF. In DNA form, the CDR3 reads TGTGCCAGCAGCCTCGGGGAACGGGATTCACCCCTCCACTTT.

V usage is TRBV5-1 and J usage is TRBJ2-6; D is undetermined. Germline V gene data show CDR1 as SGHRS and CDR2 as YFSETQ. Trimming removed 4 bases from V and 0 bases from J, with 11 bases in between. CDR3 length: 16 residues. The DNA of the CDR3 is TGCGCCAGCAGCCGAGAAGCAGTCTCTGGGGCCAACGTCCTGACTTTC. Its translation: CASSREAVSGANVLTF.

The chain employs TRBV18 and TRBJ2-3; D remains ambiguous. Germline CDR1 KGHSH, CDR2 LQKENI. Trimming shortened V by 3 bases and J by 3 bases, and 10 bases separated the two germline ends. There are 14 residues in the CDR3. CDR3 amino acids: CASSPVQTTDTQYF. The DNA for the CDR3 is TGTGCCAGCTCACCCGTCCAGACTACAGATACGCAGTATTTT.

The rearrangement links TRBV9 to TRBJ2-2; TRBD1 might be the D (6 bases). Germline-derived CDR1 and CDR2 are SGDLS and YYNGEE. The V gene lost 4 bases and the J gene lost 3 bases, with 13 bases spanning the gap. There are 15 residues in the CDR3. This CDR3 is CASSSRTVHTGELFF. The CDR3 region has the DNA TGTGCCAGCAGCTCCCGGACAGTTCACACCGGGGAGCTGTTTTTT.